These 8 T cell receptor beta chains share one sample of origin, sequenced in a study of glioma-infiltrating T cells. Amplification of TCR alpha and beta CDR3 regions from RNA used iRepertoire nested multiplex PCR. TCRdb recomputed calls from the multiplex PCR reads with MiXCR, one row per CDR3 protein. Of over 15,000 distinct CDR3 sequences in the sample, 58% are singletons; the top ten hold about 40%. The sequencing sample was made of glioma tissue, nonneoplastic brain tissue, or PBMCs (not recorded which). The receptors shown here come from a human donor with low-grade glioma or glioblastoma, undergoing nonglioma brain surgery, or in good health (not recorded which).

This clonotype was recorded many times. The V call is TRBV19, the J call TRBJ2-7, with D possibly being TRBD1 or TRBD2 (5 bases each). The CDR3 has 13 residues. Germline V gene lookup returns CDR1 LNHDA and CDR2 SQIVND (reference sequence). The V gene lost 10 bases and the J gene lost 3 bases, with 16 bases spanning the gap. CDR3 nucleotides: TGTGCCACCGGGACGGGTTTGCTCTACGAGCAGTACTTC. Protein sequence: CATGTGLLYEQYF.

V gene TRBV7-2 combines with J gene TRBJ1-5, with D possibly TRBD1 on 5 matching bases. The CDR3 runs to 19 residues. The V end was cut by 4 bases, the J end by 0 bases, with 22 bases between. Germline loops: CDR1 SGHTA, CDR2 FQGNSA. CDR3 nucleotide sequence: TGTGCCAGCAGCTCCCTCACTTCCGGGACGGATTATAGCAATCAGCCCCAGCATTTT. This translates into CASSSLTSGTDYSNQPQHF.

The table lists this clonotype with a few counts. V and J are TRBV15 and TRBJ1-5; weak D call: TRBD1 (5 bases). The CDR3 runs to 14 residues. Germline values: CDR1 LNHNV, CDR2 YYDKDF (reference sequence). The V and J ends lost 3 bases and 7 bases respectively, with 13 bases between them. For the CDR3, the DNA is TGTGCCACCAGCAGGATGGGGGAGAAACAGCCCCAGCATTTT. As protein: CATSRMGEKQPQHF.

In the case of this clonotype: One base away lies a much larger clone, so this may be a sequencing read error. The rearrangement uses TRBV2 and TRBJ1-1; D call uncertain. CDR1 SNHLY and CDR2 FYNNEI come from the germline V gene. This CDR3 has 13 amino acids. For the CDR3, the DNA is TGTGCCAGCAGGGCGGACTCGAACATTGAAGCTTTCTTT. It yields the protein CASRADSNIEAFF.

The chain combines TRBV28 with TRBJ2-7; a weak D match, TRBD2 (5 bases). This CDR3 spans 13 amino acids. V lost 10 bases to trimming and J lost 6 bases, with 19 bases between them. Germline assignment: CDR1 MDHEN and CDR2 SYDVKM. The CDR3 protein is CATAIEEAGEQYF. DNA for the CDR3: TGTGCCACCGCGATTGAGGAGGCCGGCGAGCAGTACTTC.

The chain recombines TRBV20-1 with TRBJ2-5, with D perhaps given as TRBD1 or TRBD2 (6 bases each). The V gene lost 3 bases and the J gene lost 7 bases, with 18 bases spanning the gap. Looked up from germline, CDR1 is DFQATT and CDR2 is SNEGSKA (reference sequence). This CDR3 has 14 residues. The CDR3 DNA reads TGCAGTGCTAGCGGGGGCGACCTAGTAGCGACCCAGTACTTC. Residues: CSASGGDLVATQYF.

This clonotype was counted between two and nine times. The chain has TRBV7-2 and TRBJ2-1; no clear D gene. The CDR3 runs to 11 residues. The germline CDR1 and CDR2 sequences are SGHTA and FQGNSA. The ends were cut back, 8 bases at V and 6 bases at J, with 8 bases in the middle. As DNA, the CDR3 is TGTGCCAGCGCAGGTGCCAATGAGCAGTTCTTC. This translates into CASAGANEQFF.

This clonotype ranks as medium-sized. The chain links TRBV4-1 to TRBJ1-2; D is ambiguous. The germline V gene has CDR1 MGHRA and CDR2 YSYEKL. The CDR3 extends over 16 amino acids. Trimming cost V 5 bases and J 1 base, with 17 bases left between them. The CDR3 DNA reads as TGCGCCAGCAGCGAGAAGGACCAGGCATATAACTATGGCTACACCTTC. Protein product: CASSEKDQAYNYGYTF.